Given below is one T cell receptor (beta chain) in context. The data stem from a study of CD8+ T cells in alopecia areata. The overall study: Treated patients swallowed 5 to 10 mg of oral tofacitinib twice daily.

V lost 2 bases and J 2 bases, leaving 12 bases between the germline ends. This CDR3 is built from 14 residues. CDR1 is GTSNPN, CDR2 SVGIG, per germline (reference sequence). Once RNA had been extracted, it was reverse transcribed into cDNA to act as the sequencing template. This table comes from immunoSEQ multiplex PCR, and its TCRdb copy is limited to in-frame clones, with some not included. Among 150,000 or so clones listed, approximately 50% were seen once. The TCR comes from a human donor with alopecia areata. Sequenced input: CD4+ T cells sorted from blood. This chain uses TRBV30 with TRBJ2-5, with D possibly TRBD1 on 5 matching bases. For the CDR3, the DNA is TGTGCCTGGAGTCCCTTTGCAGGGCAAGAGACCCAGTACTTC. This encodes CAWSPFAGQETQYF.